This section outlines one TCR beta chain sequence together with its context. Its antigen is not identified. Looked up from germline, CDR1 is LNHDA and CDR2 is SQIVND (reference sequence). The CDR3 spans 12 residues. This record comes from a study of T cells expressing NK-cell markers. Study background: HCMV seropositivity marked seven of the eight sequenced donors; one was seronegative.

Study-wide results and limits: Roughly 1.0-8% of CD8+ T cells in roughly six donors belonged to dominant NKG2C+ clonotypes.

From its re-call of the 5' RACE reads, TCRdb lists each CDR3 protein once, without DNA. The clone table shows about 440,000 distinct CDR3 sequences, with the ten largest holding 7.3%. Sample: blood T cells: a sorted CD56 or NKG2C T cell subset, CD4+ or CD8+ T cells, or bulk PBMC T cells (not recorded which). V and J are TRBV19 and TRBJ1-5. The sequence came from a woman between 18 and 69 years old in good health. CDR3 in amino acids: CASSWRNQPQHF.